Shown below are 7 T cell receptor beta chains from a single sample sequenced in a study of tumor and adjacent non-tumor tissue in lung cancer. The template was RNA from unsorted bulk tissue. The library came from three nested PCR rounds adapted from ARM-PCR protocols. TCRdb reprocessed the multiplex PCR reads with MiXCR, giving one entry per CDR3 protein. The sample carries just over 200,000 distinct CDR3 sequences, 60% to 75% recorded once. Sequences were obtained from lung tumor tissue. These receptors were obtained from a man between 60 and 70 years old with non-small cell lung cancer.

With respect to this clonotype: A read error may account for a junction end that differs from germline. The chain combines TRBV6-1 with TRBJ2-7; no clear D. The CDR3 length is 13 residues. CDR1 is MNHNS and CDR2 is SASEGT in the germline V gene. This CDR3 reads CASSESMAYEKYF. The CDR3 nucleotides are TGTGCCAGCAGTGAATCCATGGCCTACGAGAAGTACTTC.

This clonotype was recorded only once. The germline gene is not matched at one end of the junction; a read error may be the cause. This chain connects TRBV11-3 to TRBJ2-1, with a weak D call TRBD2 (6 bases). Germline CDR1 SGHNT, CDR2 YENEEA. The CDR3 is made up of 20 amino acids. CDR3 bases: TGTGCCAGCAGCTTAGATCTCCTAGCGTCCTCGATGAGCTCCTACAATGAGAAGTTATTC. This translates into CASSLDLLASSMSSYNEKLF.

About this clonotype: One end of the junction is discordant with germline, which a read error may explain. The chain uses TRBV20-1 and TRBJ1-1; D not resolved. Germline loops: CDR1 DFQATT, CDR2 SNEGSKA (reference sequence). This CDR3 has 13 residues. The CDR3 nucleotides read TGCAGTGTTAGAGCGGTCAAGAACCCTGAAGCTTTCTTT. Translated, it gives CSVRAVKNPEAFF.

Notes on this clonotype: The junction does not match germline at one end; this may be a read error. The chain recombines TRBV5-1 with TRBJ1-1; D is undetermined. CDR3 length: 13 amino acids. Germline CDR1 reads SGHRS; CDR2 reads YFSETQ. CDR3 amino acids: CGSSAGMGTEAFF. In DNA form, the CDR3 reads TGCGGCAGCAGCGCGGGGATGGGCACTGAAGCTTTCTTT.

At least ten counts were recorded for this clonotype. The DNA of the CDR3 is TGTGCCAGCAGACCTAGACTAGAGGCCGCCTACAATGAGCAGTTCTTC. It specifies CASRPRLEAAYNEQFF. The chain uses TRBV6-2 or TRBV6-3 and TRBJ2-1; the D gene is possibly TRBD2 (6 bases). The CDR3 consists of 16 residues. V shed 6 bases and J shed 2 bases, with 17 bases lying between them. CDR1 is MNHEY, CDR2 SVGEGT, per germline.

This clonotype has at least ten counts. The V call is TRBV12-3 or TRBV12-4, the J call TRBJ2-1, with D possibly TRBD1 on 6 matching bases. This CDR3 comprises 11 residues. V was trimmed by 5 bases and J by 13 bases, leaving 12 bases between them. The CDR3 bases are TGTGCCAGCAGTCCACGACAGGTTCAGTTCTTC. As protein: CASSPRQVQFF.

For this clonotype: Because the CDR3 is missing its conserved closing phenylalanine or tryptophan, this is likely a read error. J is TRBJ2-2 and V is TRBV11-2; D possibly corresponds to TRBD1 (5 bases). Germline V lookup: CDR1 SGHAT, CDR2 FQNNGV. Trimming shortened V by 3 bases and J by 8 bases, and 10 bases separated the two germline ends. The CDR3 contains 13 residues. The CDR3 spells CASSLVQGGELFL. CDR3 in DNA: TGTGCCAGCAGCTTGGTTCAGGGAGGGGAGCTGTTTCTT.